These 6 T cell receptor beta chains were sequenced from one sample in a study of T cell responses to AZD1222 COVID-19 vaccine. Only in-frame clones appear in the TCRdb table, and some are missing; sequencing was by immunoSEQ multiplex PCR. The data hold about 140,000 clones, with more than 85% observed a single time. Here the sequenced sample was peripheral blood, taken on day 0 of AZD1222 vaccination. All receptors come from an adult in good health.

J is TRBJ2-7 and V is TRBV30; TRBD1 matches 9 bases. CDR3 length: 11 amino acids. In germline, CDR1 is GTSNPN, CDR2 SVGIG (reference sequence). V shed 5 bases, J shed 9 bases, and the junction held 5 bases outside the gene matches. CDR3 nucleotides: TGTGCCTGGCAGGGGACAGGGTGGCAGTACTTC. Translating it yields CAWQGTGWQYF.

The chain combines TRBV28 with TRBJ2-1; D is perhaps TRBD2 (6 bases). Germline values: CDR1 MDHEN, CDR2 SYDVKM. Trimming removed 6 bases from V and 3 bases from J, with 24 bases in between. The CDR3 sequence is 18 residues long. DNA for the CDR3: TGTGCCAGCAGCAATTACGACCTGACTAGACGTTTCTACAATGAGCAGTTCTTC. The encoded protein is CASSNYDLTRRFYNEQFF.

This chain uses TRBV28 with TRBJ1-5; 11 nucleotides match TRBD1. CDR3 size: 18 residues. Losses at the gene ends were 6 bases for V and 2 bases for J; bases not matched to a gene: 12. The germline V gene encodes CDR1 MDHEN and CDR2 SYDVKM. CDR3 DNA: TGTGCCAGCAGGGAGCCGCGGACAGGGGGCGCGGGCAATCAGCCCCAGCATTTT. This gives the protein CASREPRTGGAGNQPQHF.

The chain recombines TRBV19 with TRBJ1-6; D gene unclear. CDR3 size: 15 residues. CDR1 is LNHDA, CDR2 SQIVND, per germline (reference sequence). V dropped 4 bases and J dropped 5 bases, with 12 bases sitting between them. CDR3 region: CASSTSHGNNSPLHF. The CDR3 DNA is TGTGCCAGTAGTACTTCGCACGGAAATAATTCACCCCTCCACTTT.

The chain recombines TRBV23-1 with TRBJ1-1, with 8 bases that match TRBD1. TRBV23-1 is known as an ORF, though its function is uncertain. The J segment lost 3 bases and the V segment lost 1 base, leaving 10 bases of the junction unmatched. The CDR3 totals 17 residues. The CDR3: CASSQYRRRGRDTEAFF. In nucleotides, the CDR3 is TGCGCCAGCAGTCAATACCGTCGCAGGGGGCGGGACACTGAAGCTTTCTTT.

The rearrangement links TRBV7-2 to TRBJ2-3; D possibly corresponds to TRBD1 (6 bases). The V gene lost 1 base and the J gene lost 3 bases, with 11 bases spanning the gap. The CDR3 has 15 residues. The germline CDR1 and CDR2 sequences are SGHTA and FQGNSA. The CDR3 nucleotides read TGTGCCAGCAGCTTAGTGTTTGACAGGACAGATACGCAGTATTTT. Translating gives CASSLVFDRTDTQYF.